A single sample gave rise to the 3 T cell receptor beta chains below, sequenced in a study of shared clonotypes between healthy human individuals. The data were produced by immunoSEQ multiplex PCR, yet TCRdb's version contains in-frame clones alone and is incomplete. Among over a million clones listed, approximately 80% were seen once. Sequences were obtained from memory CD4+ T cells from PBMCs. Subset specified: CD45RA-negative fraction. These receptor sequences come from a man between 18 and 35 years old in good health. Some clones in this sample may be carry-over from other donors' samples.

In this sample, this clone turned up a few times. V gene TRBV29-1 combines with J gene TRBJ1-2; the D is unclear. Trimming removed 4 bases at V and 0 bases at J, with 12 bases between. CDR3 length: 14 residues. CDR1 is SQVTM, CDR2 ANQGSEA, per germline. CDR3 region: CSVAPFFSNYGYTF. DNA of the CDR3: TGCAGCGTTGCTCCTTTCTTCTCTAACTATGGCTACACCTTC. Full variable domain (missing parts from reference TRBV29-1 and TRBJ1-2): SAVISQKPSRDICQRGTSLTIQCQVDSQVTMMFWYRQQPGQSLTLIATANQGSEATYESGFVIDKFPISRPNLTFSTLTVSNMSPEDSSIYLCSVAPFFSNYGYTFGSGTRLTVV.

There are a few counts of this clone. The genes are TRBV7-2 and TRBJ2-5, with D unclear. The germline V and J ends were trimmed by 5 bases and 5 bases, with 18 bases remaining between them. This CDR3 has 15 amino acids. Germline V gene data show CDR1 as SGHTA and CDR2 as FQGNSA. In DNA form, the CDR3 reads TGTGCCAGCAGCCTAATGGCTGAGTCTCCGGAGACCCAGTACTTC. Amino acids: CASSLMAESPETQYF.

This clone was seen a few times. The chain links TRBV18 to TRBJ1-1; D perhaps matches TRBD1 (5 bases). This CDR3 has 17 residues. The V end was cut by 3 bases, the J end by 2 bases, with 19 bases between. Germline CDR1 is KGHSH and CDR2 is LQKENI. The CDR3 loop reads CASSPRVARDDNTEAFF. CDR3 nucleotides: TGTGCCAGCTCACCGAGAGTCGCGAGGGACGATAACACTGAAGCTTTCTTT.